This record looks at one TCR beta chain sequence and its context. Trimming took 11 bases from V and 3 from J; bases not matched to a gene: 14. The CDR3 has 15 residues. The germline CDR1 and CDR2 sequences are LNHDA and SQIVND (reference sequence). This sample stems from a study of blood T cell repertoires in COVID-19. Study-wide background: Samples representing acute and convalescent COVID-19 were sourced from the United States, Italy and Spain.

Original processing methods: How many nucleated cells were present was estimated from reference gene primer amplification. TCRdb's copy holds only in-frame clones and misses some; the assay was immunoSEQ multiplex PCR. V, J and clone size are taken as reported in that table, and D and trimming were inferred from the DNA itself. The sample includes around 74,000 clones, 70% to 90% of them seen just once. The material sequenced was peripheral blood. The J gene is TRBJ1-1, the V gene TRBV19; 8 bases match TRBD1. The receptor comes from a man over 45 with active COVID-19. For the CDR3, the DNA is TGTGCCCTCGACGCGCAGGGGGCGCGGGACACTGAAGCTTTCTTT. This translates into CALDAQGARDTEAFF.